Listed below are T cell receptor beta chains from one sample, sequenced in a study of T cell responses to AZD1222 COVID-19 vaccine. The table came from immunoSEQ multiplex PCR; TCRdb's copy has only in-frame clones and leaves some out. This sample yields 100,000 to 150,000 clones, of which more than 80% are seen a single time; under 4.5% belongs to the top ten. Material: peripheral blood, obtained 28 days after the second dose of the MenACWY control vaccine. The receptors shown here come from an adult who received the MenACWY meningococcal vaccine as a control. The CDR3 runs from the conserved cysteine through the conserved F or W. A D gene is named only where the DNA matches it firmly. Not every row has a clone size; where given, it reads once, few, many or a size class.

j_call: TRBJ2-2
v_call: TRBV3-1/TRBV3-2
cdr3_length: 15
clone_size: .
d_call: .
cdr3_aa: CASSQGLQVAGELFF
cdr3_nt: TGTGCCAGCAGCCAAGGGCTTCAGGTGGCCGGGGAGCTGTTTTTT

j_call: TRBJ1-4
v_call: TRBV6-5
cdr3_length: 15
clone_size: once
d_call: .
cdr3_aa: CASSYLSGPNEKLFF
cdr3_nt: TGTGCCAGCAGTTACTTATCAGGGCCCAATGAAAAACTGTTTTTT

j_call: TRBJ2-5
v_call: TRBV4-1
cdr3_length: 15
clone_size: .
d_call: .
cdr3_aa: CASSIGRAHQETQYF
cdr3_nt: TGCGCCAGCAGCATTGGCAGGGCTCACCAAGAGACCCAGTACTTC

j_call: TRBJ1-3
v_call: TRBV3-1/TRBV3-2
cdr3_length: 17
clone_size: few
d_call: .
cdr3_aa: CASSQEGTTSSGNTIYF
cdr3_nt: TGTGCCAGCAGCCAAGAGGGGACGACGAGCTCTGGAAACACCATATATTTT

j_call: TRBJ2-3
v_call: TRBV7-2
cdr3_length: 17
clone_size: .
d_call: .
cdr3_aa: CASSPTPTVLSTDTQYF
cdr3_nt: TGTGCCAGCAGCCCCACGCCGACAGTTCTTAGCACAGATACGCAGTATTTT

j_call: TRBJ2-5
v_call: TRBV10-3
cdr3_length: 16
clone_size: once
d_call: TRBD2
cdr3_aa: CAISRLLAGVEETQYF
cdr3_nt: TGTGCCATCAGTAGACTTCTAGCGGGGGTAGAAGAGACCCAGTACTTC

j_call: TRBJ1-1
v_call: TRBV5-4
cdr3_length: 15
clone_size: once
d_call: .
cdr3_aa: CATCGTTTVNTEAFF
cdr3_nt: TGTGCCACCTGCGGGACGACGACGGTGAACACTGAAGCTTTCTTT

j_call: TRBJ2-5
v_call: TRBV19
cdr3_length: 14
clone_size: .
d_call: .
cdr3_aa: CASTSDRWEETQYF
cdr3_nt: .

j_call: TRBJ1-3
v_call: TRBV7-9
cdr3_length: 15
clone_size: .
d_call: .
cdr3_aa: CASSLGAASGNTIYF
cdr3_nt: TGTGCCAGCAGCTTAGGGGCAGCCTCTGGAAACACCATATATTTT

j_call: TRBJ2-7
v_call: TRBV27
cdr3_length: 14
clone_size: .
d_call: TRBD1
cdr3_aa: CASSLWTGPYEQYF
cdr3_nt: TGTGCCAGCAGTTTATGGACAGGGCCCTACGAGCAGTACTTC

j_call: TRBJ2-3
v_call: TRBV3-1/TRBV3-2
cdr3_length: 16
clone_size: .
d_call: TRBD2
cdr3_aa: CASSHLTSGAADTQYF
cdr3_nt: TGTGCCAGCAGCCACCTGACTAGCGGGGCGGCAGATACGCAGTATTTT

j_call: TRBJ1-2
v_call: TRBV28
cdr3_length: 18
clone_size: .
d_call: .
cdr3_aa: CASRRAGKLPGGGYGYTF
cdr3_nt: TGTGCCAGCAGGAGAGCTGGCAAGTTGCCCGGGGGTGGCTATGGCTACACCTTC

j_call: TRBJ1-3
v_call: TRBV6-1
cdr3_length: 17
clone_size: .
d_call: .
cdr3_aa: CASSATRQANSGNTIYF
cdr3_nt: TGTGCCAGCAGTGCTACCCGACAGGCGAACTCTGGAAACACCATATATTTT

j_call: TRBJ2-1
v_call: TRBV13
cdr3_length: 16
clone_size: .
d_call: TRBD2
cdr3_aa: CASSPGTSGNYNEQFF
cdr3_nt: TGTGCCAGCAGCCCGGGGACTAGCGGAAACTACAATGAGCAGTTCTTC

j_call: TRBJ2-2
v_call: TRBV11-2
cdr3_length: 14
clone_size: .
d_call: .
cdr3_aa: CASSLRLNTGELFF
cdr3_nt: TGTGCCAGCAGCTTAAGACTAAACACCGGGGAGCTGTTTTTT

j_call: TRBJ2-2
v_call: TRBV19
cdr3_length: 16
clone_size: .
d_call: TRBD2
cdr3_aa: CASSKGSGGNTGELFF
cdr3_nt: TGTGCCAGTAGTAAAGGGAGCGGGGGGAACACCGGGGAGCTGTTTTTT

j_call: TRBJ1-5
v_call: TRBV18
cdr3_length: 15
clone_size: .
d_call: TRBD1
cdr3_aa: CASSLRGVGNQPQHF
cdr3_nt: TGTGCCAGCTCACTCAGGGGGGTAGGCAATCAGCCCCAGCATTTT

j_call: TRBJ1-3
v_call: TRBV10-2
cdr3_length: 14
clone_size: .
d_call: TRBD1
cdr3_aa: CASSRGTDGNTIYF
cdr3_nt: TGCGCCAGCAGTCGCGGGACAGATGGAAACACCATATATTTT

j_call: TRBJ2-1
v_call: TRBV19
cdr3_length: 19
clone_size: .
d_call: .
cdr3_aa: CATSQEGAGGIGSYNEQFF
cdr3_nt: TGTGCCACTAGCCAGGAGGGGGCAGGAGGTATCGGGAGCTACAATGAGCAGTTCTTC

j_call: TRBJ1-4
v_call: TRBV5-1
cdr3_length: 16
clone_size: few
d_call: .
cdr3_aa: CASSLSSGATNEKLFF
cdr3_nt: TGCGCCAGCAGCTTGTCTTCGGGAGCAACTAATGAAAAACTGTTTTTT

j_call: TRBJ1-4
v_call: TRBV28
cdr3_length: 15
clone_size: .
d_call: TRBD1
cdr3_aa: CASSLGGTGYEKLFF
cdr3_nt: TGTGCCAGCAGTTTAGGCGGGACAGGGTACGAAAAACTGTTTTTT

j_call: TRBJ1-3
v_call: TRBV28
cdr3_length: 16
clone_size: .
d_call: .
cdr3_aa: CASSSPGHPAGNTIYF
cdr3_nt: TGTGCCAGCAGTTCGCCGGGACACCCGGCGGGAAACACCATATATTTT

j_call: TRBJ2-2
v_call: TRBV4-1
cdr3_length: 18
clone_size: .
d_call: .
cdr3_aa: CASSQVGRGDPITGELFF
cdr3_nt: TGCGCCAGCAGCCAAGTGGGCAGGGGCGACCCAATCACCGGGGAGCTGTTTTTT

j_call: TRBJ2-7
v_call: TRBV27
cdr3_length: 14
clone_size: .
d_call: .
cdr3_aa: CASSSLTAPYEQYF
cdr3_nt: TGTGCCAGCAGTTCCCTAACTGCCCCCTACGAGCAGTACTTC

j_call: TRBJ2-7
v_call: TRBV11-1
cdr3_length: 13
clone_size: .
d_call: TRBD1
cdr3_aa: CASSTRDSYEQYF
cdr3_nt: TGTGCCAGCAGCACCCGGGACAGCTACGAGCAGTACTTC

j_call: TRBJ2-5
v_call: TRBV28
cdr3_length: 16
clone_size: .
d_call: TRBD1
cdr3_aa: CASSTLKTGYQETQYF
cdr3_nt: TGTGCCAGCAGTACCCTCAAGACAGGGTACCAAGAGACCCAGTACTTC

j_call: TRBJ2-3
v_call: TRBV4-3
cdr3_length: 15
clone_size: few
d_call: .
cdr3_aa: CASSQDHPTPDTQYF
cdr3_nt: TGCGCCAGCAGCCAGGACCACCCGACCCCAGATACGCAGTATTTT

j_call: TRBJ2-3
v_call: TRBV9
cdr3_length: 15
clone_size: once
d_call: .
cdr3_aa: CASTQLPMGTDTQYF
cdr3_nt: TGTGCCAGCACCCAACTCCCCATGGGAACAGATACGCAGTATTTT

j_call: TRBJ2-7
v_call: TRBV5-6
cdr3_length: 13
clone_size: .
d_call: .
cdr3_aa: CASSLDGGPEQYF
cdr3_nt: TGTGCCAGCAGCTTGGATGGGGGGCCCGAGCAGTACTTC

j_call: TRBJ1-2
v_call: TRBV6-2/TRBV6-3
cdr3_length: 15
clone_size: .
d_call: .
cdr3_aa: CASSYSGGYDYGYTF
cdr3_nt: TGTGCCAGCAGTTACTCTGGAGGGTATGACTATGGCTACACCTTC

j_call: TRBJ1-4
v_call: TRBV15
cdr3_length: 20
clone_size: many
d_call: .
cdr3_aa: CATSRAVSRLRWPNNEKLFF
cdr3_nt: TGTGCCACCAGCAGAGCAGTCTCTAGATTGAGGTGGCCCAATAATGAAAAACTGTTTTTT

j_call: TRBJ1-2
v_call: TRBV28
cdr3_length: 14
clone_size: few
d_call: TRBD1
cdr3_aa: CASSSDRGLRGYTF
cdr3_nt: TGTGCCAGCAGTTCAGACAGGGGGCTACGTGGCTACACCTTC

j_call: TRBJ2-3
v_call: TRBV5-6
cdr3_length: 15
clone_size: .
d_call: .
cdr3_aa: CASSLGGTQWDTQYF
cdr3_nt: TGTGCCAGCAGCTTGGGGGGGACCCAGTGGGATACGCAGTATTTT

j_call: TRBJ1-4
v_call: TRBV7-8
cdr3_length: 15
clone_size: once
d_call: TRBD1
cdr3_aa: CASSVQGARGEKLFF
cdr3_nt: TGTGCCAGCAGCGTCCAGGGGGCGCGAGGTGAAAAACTGTTTTTT

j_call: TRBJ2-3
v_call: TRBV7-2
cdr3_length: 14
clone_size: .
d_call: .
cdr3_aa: CASSWNRNTDTQYF
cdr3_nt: TGTGCCAGCAGCTGGAATAGGAACACAGATACGCAGTATTTT

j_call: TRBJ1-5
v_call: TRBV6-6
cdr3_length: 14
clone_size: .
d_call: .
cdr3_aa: CASRKEQRDQPQHF
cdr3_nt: TGTGCCAGCAGGAAGGAGCAGAGGGATCAGCCCCAGCATTTT

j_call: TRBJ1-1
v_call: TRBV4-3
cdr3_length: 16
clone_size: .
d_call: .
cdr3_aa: CASSQGSARPNTEAFF
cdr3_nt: TGCGCCAGCAGCCAGGGGTCAGCGCGACCGAACACTGAAGCTTTCTTT

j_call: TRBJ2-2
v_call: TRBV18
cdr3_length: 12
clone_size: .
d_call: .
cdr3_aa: CASSPPIGELFF
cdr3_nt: TGTGCCAGCTCACCACCCATCGGGGAGCTGTTTTTT

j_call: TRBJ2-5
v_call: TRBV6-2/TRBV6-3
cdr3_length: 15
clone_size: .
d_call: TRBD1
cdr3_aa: CASSFGQGLGETQYF
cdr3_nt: TGTGCCAGCAGTTTTGGACAGGGATTGGGAGAGACCCAGTACTTC

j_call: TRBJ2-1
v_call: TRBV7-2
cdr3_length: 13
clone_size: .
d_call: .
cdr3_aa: CASSSGNYNEQFF
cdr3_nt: TGTGCCAGCAGCTCAGGGAATTACAATGAGCAGTTCTTC

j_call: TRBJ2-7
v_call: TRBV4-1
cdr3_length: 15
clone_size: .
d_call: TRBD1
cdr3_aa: CASSHQTGLSYEQYF
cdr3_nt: TGCGCCAGCAGCCACCAGACAGGGCTCTCCTACGAGCAGTACTTC

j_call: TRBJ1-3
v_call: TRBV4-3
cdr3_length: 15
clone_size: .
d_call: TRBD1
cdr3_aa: CASSQDTGTGDTIYF
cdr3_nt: TGCGCCAGCAGCCAAGATACGGGCACAGGGGACACCATATATTTT

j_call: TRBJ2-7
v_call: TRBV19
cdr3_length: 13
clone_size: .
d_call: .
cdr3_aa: CASSIDLAYEQYF
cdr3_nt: TGTGCCAGTAGTATAGATCTGGCCTACGAGCAGTACTTC

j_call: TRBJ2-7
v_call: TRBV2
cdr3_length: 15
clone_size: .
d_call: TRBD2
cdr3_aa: CASSSGTSGTYEQYF
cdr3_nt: TGTGCCAGCAGTTCCGGGACTAGCGGGACTTACGAGCAGTACTTC

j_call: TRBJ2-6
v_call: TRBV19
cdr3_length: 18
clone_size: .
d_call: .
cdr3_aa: CASSIVVGLSSGANVLTF
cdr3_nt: TGTGCCAGTAGTATAGTGGTAGGGCTTAGCTCTGGGGCCAACGTCCTGACTTTC

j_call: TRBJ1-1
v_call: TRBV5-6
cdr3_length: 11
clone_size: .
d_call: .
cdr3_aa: CASSREGGAFF
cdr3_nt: TGTGCCAGCAGCCGGGAGGGGGGAGCTTTCTTT

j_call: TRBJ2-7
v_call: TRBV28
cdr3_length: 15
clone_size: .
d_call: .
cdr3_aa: CASSLYTGISYEQYF
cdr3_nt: TGTGCCAGCAGTTTATACACAGGGATATCCTACGAGCAGTACTTC

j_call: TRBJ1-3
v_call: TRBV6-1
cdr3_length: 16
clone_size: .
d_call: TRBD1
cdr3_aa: CASSVTGTGGRNTIYF
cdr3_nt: TGTGCCAGCAGTGTAACCGGGACAGGGGGACGAAACACCATATATTTT

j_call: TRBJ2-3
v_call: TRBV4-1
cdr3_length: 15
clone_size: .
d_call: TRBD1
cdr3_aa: CASSQGDTGADTQYF
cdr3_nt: TGCGCCAGCAGCCAAGGGGATACAGGGGCAGATACGCAGTATTTT

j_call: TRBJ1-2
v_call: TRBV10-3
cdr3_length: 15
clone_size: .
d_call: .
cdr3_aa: CAISELSWAQYGYTF
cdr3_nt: TGTGCCATCAGTGAGTTGAGCTGGGCTCAGTATGGCTACACCTTC

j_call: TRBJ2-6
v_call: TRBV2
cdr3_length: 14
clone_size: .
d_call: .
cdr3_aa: CASSDRSGANVLTF
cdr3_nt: TGTGCCAGCAGTGATCGCTCTGGGGCCAACGTCCTGACTTTC

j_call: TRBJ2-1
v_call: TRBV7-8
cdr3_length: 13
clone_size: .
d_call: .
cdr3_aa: CASSQQGYNEQFF
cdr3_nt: TGTGCCAGCAGCCAACAGGGTTACAATGAGCAGTTCTTC

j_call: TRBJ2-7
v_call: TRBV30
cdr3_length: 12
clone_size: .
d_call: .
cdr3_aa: CAWSGRGYEQYF
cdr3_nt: TGTGCCTGGAGTGGTAGAGGCTACGAGCAGTACTTC

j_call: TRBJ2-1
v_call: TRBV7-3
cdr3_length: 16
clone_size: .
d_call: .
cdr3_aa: CASSETSGSSYNEQFF
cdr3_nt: TGTGCCAGCAGCGAGACTAGTGGGAGCTCCTACAATGAGCAGTTCTTC

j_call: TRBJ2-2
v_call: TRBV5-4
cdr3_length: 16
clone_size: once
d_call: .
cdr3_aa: CASSSTGRANTGELFF
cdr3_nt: TGTGCCAGCAGCTCTACCGGGAGAGCGAACACCGGGGAGCTGTTTTTT

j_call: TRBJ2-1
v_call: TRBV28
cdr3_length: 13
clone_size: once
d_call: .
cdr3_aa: CASTNHGGNEQFF
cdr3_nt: TGTGCCAGCACCAATCACGGGGGCAATGAGCAGTTCTTC

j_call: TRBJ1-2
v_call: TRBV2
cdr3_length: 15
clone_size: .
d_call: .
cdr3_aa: CASRQGRESNYGYTF
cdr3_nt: TGTGCCAGCAGACAAGGGCGGGAGTCGAACTATGGCTACACCTTC